Listed below are T cell receptor beta chains from one sample, sequenced in a study of T cell responses to AZD1222 COVID-19 vaccine. This table comes from immunoSEQ multiplex PCR, and its TCRdb copy is limited to in-frame clones, with some not included. The sample records fewer than 140,000 clones, roughly nine tenths being singletons. Sequenced here: peripheral blood, sampled on day 0 of AZD1222 vaccination. These TCRs come from an adult in good health. Both conserved end residues are part of each CDR3. The D gene is left open where the match is weak. Clone size is not always given. Where it is, it says once, few, many or a class for expanded clones.

clone size: NA
D gene: NA
V gene: TRBV11-1
J gene: TRBJ1-3
CDR3 protein: CASGISGWNTIYF
CDR3 DNA: TGTGCCAGCGGAATCTCTGGATGGAACACCATATATTTT

clone size: NA
D gene: NA
V gene: TRBV7-3
J gene: TRBJ2-2
CDR3 protein: CASSFGNTGELFF
CDR3 DNA: TGTGCCAGCAGCTTCGGGAACACCGGGGAGCTGTTTTTT

clone size: NA
D gene: TRBD1
V gene: TRBV7-6
J gene: TRBJ1-3
CDR3 protein: CASSPIQGGGNTIYF
CDR3 DNA: TGTGCCAGCAGCCCCATACAGGGGGGCGGAAACACCATATATTTT

clone size: once
D gene: NA
V gene: TRBV9
J gene: TRBJ2-1
CDR3 protein: CASSVEARGNEQFF
CDR3 DNA: TGTGCCAGCAGCGTAGAGGCTAGGGGCAATGAGCAGTTCTTC

clone size: NA
D gene: NA
V gene: TRBV28
J gene: TRBJ2-3
CDR3 protein: CASSSGDTQYF
CDR3 DNA: TGTGCCAGCAGTTCAGGTGATACGCAGTATTTT

clone size: NA
D gene: NA
V gene: TRBV6-2/TRBV6-3
J gene: TRBJ2-5
CDR3 protein: CASSSQETQYF
CDR3 DNA: TGTGCCAGCAGTTCCCAAGAGACCCAGTACTTC

clone size: NA
D gene: NA
V gene: TRBV25-1
J gene: TRBJ2-7
CDR3 protein: CASSERGSTYEQYF
CDR3 DNA: TGTGCCAGCAGTGAAAGAGGGAGTACCTACGAGCAGTACTTC

clone size: NA
D gene: TRBD1
V gene: TRBV19
J gene: TRBJ1-1
CDR3 protein: CASITRVGTGLNTEAFF
CDR3 DNA: TGTGCCAGTATCACCAGGGTGGGGACAGGATTGAACACTGAAGCTTTCTTT

clone size: once
D gene: NA
V gene: TRBV14
J gene: TRBJ2-2
CDR3 protein: CASSQVRSVNTGELFF
CDR3 DNA: TGTGCCAGCAGCCAAGTCCGCTCAGTGAACACCGGGGAGCTGTTTTTT

clone size: NA
D gene: NA
V gene: TRBV7-3
J gene: TRBJ2-7
CDR3 protein: CASSSGMSREQYF
CDR3 DNA: TGTGCCAGCAGCTCCGGGATGTCTAGGGAGCAGTACTTC

clone size: NA
D gene: TRBD2
V gene: TRBV6-1
J gene: TRBJ2-7
CDR3 protein: CASSERGGRGEQYF
CDR3 DNA: TGTGCCAGCAGTGAAAGGGGAGGGAGAGGCGAGCAGTACTTC

clone size: NA
D gene: NA
V gene: TRBV5-1
J gene: TRBJ1-1
CDR3 protein: CASSDRSMNTEAFF
CDR3 DNA: TGCGCCAGCAGCGACCGCAGTATGAACACTGAAGCTTTCTTT